This TCR beta chain was profiled in a study of blood T cell repertoires in COVID-19. Study in general: The study drew acute and convalescent COVID-19 samples from the United States, Italy and Spain.

The V gene's germline CDR1 is SQVTM and CDR2 ANQGSEA. Trimming removed 6 bases from V and 5 bases from J, with 17 bases in between. The CDR3 totals 14 residues. Clones were read by immunoSEQ multiplex PCR, and TCRdb kept only the in-frame ones, dropping some. The data show about 120,000 clones, 70% to 85% seen once. The V gene is TRBV29-1, the J gene TRBJ2-1, with D possibly matching TRBD2 (7 bases). The TCR sequence derives from a woman in her seventies with acute or convalescent COVID-19. Input material: peripheral blood. The CDR3 sequence: CSVLRRGADNEQFF. The CDR3 DNA reads as TGCAGCGTCCTCCGTCGGGGGGCTGACAATGAGCAGTTCTTC.